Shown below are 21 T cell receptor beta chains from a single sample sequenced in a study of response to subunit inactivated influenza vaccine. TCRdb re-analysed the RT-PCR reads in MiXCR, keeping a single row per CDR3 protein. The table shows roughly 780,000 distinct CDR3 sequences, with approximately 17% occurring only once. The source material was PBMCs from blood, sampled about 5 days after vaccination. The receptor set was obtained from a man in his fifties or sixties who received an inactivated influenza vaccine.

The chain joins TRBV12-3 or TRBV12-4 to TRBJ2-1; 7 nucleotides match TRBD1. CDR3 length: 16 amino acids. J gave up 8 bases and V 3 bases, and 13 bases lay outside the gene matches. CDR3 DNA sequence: TGTGCCAGCAGTTTTTTATTGAGAGGGGGCGGCGATGAGCAGTTCTTC. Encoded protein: CASSFLLRGGGDEQFF.

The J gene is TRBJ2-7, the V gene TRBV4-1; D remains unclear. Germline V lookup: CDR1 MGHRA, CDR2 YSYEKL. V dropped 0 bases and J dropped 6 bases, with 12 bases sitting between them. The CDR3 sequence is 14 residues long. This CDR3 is CASSQEVRSSEQYF. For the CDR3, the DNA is TGCGCCAGCAGCCAAGAAGTCAGAAGTAGCGAGCAGTACTTC.

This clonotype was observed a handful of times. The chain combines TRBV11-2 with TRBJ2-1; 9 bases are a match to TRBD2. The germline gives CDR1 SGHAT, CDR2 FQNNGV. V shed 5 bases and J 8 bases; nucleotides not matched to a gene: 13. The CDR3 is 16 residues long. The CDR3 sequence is CASSPHLAGSSDEQFF. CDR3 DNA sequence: TGTGCCAGCAGCCCACACCTAGCGGGATCGTCGGATGAGCAGTTCTTC.

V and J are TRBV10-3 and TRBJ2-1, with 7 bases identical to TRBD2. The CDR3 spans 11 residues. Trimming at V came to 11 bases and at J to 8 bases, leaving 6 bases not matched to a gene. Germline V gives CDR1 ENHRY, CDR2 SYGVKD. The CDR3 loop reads CAAAGRDEQFF. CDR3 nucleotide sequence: TGTGCCGCCGCAGGGAGGGATGAGCAGTTCTTC.

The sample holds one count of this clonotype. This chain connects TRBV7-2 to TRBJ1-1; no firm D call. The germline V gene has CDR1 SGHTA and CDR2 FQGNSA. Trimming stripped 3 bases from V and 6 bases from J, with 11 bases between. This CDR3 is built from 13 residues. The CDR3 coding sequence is TGTGCCAGCAGCTTTTATCCCCAACCTGAAGCTTTCTTT. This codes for CASSFYPQPEAFF.

The chain's CDR3 is CASSRALAGGSYEQYF. As DNA, the CDR3 is TGTGCCAGCAGCAGGGCCTTAGCGGGAGGAAGCTACGAGCAGTACTTC. The rearrangement links TRBV5-5 to TRBJ2-7, with 10 bases aligning to TRBD2. The CDR3 is made up of 16 amino acids. The germline CDR1 and CDR2 sequences are SGHKS and YYEKEE (reference sequence). The J segment lost 3 bases and the V segment lost 4 bases, leaving 10 bases of the junction unmatched.

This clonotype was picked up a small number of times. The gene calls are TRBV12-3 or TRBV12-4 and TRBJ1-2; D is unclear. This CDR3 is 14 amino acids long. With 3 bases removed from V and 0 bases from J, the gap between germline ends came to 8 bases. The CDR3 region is CASSLISANYGYTF. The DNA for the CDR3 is TGTGCCAGCAGTTTGATTTCAGCTAACTATGGCTACACCTTC.

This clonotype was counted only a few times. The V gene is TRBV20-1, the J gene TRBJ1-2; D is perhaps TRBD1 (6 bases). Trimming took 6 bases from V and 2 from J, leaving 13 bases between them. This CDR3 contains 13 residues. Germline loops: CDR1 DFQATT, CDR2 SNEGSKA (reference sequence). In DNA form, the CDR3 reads TGCAGTGCAACGACAGGCCGCAACTATGGCTACACCTTC. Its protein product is CSATTGRNYGYTF.

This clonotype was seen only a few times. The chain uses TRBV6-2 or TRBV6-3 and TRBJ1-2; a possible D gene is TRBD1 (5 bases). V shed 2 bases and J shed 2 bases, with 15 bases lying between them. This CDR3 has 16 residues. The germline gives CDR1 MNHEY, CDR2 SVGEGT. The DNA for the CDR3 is TGTGCCAGCAGTTACGGGGGGACCCCTCCGAACTATGGCTACACCTTC. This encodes CASSYGGTPPNYGYTF.

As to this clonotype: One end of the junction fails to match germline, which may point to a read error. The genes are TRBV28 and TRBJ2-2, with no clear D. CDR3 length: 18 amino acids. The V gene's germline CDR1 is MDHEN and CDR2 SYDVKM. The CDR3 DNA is TGTACCAGCAGTTTTGGGCAGTACGGTTCCAGTTTTACCGGGGAGCTGTTTTTT. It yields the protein CTSSFGQYGSSFTGELFF.

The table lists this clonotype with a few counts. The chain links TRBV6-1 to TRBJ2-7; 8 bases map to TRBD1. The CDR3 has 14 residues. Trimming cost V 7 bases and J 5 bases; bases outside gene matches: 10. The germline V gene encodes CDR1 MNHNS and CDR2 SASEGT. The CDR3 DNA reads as TGTGCCAGCACTCTTCCCGACAGGGGCCACGAGCAGTACTTC. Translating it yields CASTLPDRGHEQYF.

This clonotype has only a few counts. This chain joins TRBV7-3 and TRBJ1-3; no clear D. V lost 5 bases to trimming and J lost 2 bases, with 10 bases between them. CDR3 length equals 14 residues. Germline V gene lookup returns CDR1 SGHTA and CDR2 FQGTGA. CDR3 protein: CASSPAGPGNTIYF. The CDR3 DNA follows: TGTGCCAGCAGCCCCGCGGGCCCTGGAAACACCATATATTTT. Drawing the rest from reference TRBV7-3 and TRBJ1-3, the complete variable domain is GAGVSQTPSNKVTEKGKYVELRCDPISGHTALYWYRQSLGQGPEFLIYFQGTGAADDSGLPNDRFFAVRPEGSVSTLKIQRTERGDSAVYLCASSPAGPGNTIYFGEGSWLTVV.

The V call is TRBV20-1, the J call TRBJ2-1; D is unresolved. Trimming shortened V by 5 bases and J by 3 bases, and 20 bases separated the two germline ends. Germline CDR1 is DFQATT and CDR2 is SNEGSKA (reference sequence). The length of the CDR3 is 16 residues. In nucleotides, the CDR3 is TGCAGTGCTTTTAACCGAACGGTACACAACTACAATGAGCAGTTCTTC. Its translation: CSAFNRTVHNYNEQFF.

The CDR3 nucleotides are TGTGCCAGCACCCTCAGGACCGGTTTGGGCACAGATACGCAGTATTTT. It is translated as CASTLRTGLGTDTQYF. This sequence joins TRBV12-3 or TRBV12-4 and TRBJ2-3; no clear D gene. The V end was cut by 7 bases, the J end by 1 base, with 18 bases between. CDR3 length: 16 amino acids.

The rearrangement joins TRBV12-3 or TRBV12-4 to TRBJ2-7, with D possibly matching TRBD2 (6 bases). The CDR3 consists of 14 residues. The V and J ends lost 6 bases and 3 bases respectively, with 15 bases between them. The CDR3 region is CASSLGLILYEQYF. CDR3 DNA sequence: TGTGCCAGCAGCCTTGGACTAATACTCTACGAGCAGTACTTC.

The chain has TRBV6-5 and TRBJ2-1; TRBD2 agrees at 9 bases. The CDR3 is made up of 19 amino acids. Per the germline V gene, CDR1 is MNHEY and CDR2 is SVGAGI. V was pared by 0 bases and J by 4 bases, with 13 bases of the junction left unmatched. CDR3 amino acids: CASSYSWVAGEFSYNEQFF. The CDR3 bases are TGTGCCAGCAGTTACTCCTGGGTAGCGGGAGAGTTCTCATACAATGAGCAGTTCTTC.

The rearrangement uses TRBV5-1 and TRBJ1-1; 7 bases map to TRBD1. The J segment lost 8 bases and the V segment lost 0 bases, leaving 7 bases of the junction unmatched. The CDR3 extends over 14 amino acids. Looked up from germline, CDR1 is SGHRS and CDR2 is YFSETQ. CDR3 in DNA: TGCGCCAGCAGCTTGGCCGGGACAGAGTCGGAAGCTTTCTTT. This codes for CASSLAGTESEAFF.

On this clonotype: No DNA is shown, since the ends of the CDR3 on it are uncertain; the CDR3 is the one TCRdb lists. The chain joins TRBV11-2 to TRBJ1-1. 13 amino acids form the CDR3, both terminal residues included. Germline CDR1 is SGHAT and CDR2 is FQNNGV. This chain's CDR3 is CASSFLWNTEAFF.

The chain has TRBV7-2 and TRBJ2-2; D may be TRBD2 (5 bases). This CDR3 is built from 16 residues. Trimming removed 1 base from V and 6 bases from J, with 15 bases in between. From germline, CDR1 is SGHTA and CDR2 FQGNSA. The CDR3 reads CASSLVGVSLPGELFF. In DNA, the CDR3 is TGTGCCAGCAGCTTAGTGGGAGTTTCGTTGCCCGGGGAGCTGTTTTTT.

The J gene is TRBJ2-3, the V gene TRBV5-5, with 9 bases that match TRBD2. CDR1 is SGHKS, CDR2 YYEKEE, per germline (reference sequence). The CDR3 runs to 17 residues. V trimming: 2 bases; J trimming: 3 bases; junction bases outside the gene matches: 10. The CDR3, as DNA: TGTGCCAGCAGCTTCGCGGGAGGGCAGGGTGCGACAGATACGCAGTATTTT. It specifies CASSFAGGQGATDTQYF.

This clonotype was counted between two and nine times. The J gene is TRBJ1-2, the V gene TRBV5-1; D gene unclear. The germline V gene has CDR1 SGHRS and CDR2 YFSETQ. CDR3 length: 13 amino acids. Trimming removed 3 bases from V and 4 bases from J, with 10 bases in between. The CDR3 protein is CASSSGDSYGYTF. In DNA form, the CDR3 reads TGCGCCAGCAGCTCCGGGGATTCCTATGGCTACACCTTC.